These T cell receptor beta chains were read from a single sample in a study of blood T cell repertoires in COVID-19. Clones were read by immunoSEQ multiplex PCR, and TCRdb kept only the in-frame ones, dropping some. The sample carries 200,000 to 250,000 clones, 75% to 85% recorded once. Sequenced sample: peripheral blood. The receptors were sampled from an elderly woman with COVID-19, enrolled during active disease. Both conserved end residues are part of each CDR3. A D gene is named only where the DNA matches it firmly. Rows give clone size only sometimes, using once, few, many, or a class for an expanded clone.

D,size,V,J,DNA,CDR3
TRBD1,.,TRBV10-1,TRBJ2-2,TGCGCCAGCAGCCCCGGGACAGGGGGCCCCGGGGAGCTGTTTTTT,CASSPGTGGPGELFF
TRBD1,few,TRBV19,TRBJ1-2,TGTGCCAGTAGTACAGCACAGGGGAGGTACGGCTACACCTTC,CASSTAQGRYGYTF
TRBD1,.,TRBV3-1/TRBV3-2,TRBJ1-2,TGTGCCAGCAGCCCCCAGGGGGCAGATGGCTACACCTTC,CASSPQGADGYTF
.,.,TRBV12-3/TRBV12-4,TRBJ1-6,TGTGCCAGCAGTTTTAGGGGTGCACCCCTCCACTTT,CASSFRGAPLHF
TRBD1,.,TRBV7-2,TRBJ1-4,TGTGCCAGCAGAAGCGGGACAGGGGATGAAAAACTGTTTTTT,CASRSGTGDEKLFF
TRBD1,.,TRBV2,TRBJ1-5,TGTGCCAGCAGTCGACAGGGGGGAAGCAATCAGCCCCAGCATTTT,CASSRQGGSNQPQHF
.,.,TRBV6-1,TRBJ1-3,TGTGCCAGCAGTGAACGGGGGAAAGGAAACACCATATATTTT,CASSERGKGNTIYF
TRBD2,.,TRBV4-1,TRBJ2-1,TGCGCCAGCAGCAGACGACTAGCGGGTAACAATGAGCAGTTCTTC,CASSRRLAGNNEQFF
TRBD1,.,TRBV5-4,TRBJ1-2,TGTGCCAGCAGCAGTATAGGGGACAGGACCCACACTAACTATGGCTACACCTTC,CASSSIGDRTHTNYGYTF
.,.,TRBV5-6,TRBJ2-2,TGTGCCAGCAGCCTCCGGGACAACCACCTTGCCACCGGGGAGCTGTTTTTT,CASSLRDNHLATGELFF
.,.,TRBV5-5,TRBJ1-5,TGTGCCAGCAGCGGGAGGCCTGCCCTTTTAGAGCCCCAGCATTTT,CASSGRPALLEPQHF
.,.,TRBV14,TRBJ2-7,TGTGCCAGCAGCCCCGGGGTCTACGAGCAGTACTTC,CASSPGVYEQYF
.,.,TRBV15,TRBJ1-1,TGTGCCACCAGCAGAGATCGGGTCACGGCTTTCTTT,CATSRDRVTAFF
TRBD2,.,TRBV18,TRBJ2-1,TGTGCCAGCTCACCTCAGGGACTACTATGGAATGAGCAGTTCTTC,CASSPQGLLWNEQFF
.,.,TRBV7-6,TRBJ1-1,TGTGCCAGCACCCCCTCGCGGGAGAGTGAAGCTTTCTTT,CASTPSRESEAFF
.,.,TRBV5-1,TRBJ2-3,TGCGCCAGCAGCCTTCAGGGTTTCACAGATACGCAGTATTTT,CASSLQGFTDTQYF
.,once,TRBV20-1,TRBJ1-3,TGCAGTGGACAGTCTGGAAACACCATATATTTT,CSGQSGNTIYF
TRBD1,.,TRBV2,TRBJ1-4,TGTGCCACCAAAAAAGGGACAGCTAATGAAAAACTGTTTTTT,CATKKGTANEKLFF
TRBD1,.,TRBV7-8,TRBJ2-2,TGTGCCAGCAGCTTACTGGACAGGGGTAACACCGGGGAGCTGTTTTTT,CASSLLDRGNTGELFF
TRBD1,.,TRBV2,TRBJ1-2,TGTGCCAGCAGTGTACTCCGGGACAGGGCGACTGGCTACACCTTC,CASSVLRDRATGYTF
TRBD1,.,TRBV4-2,TRBJ2-3,TGTGCCAGCAGCCGAAACAGGGGTAGCACAGATACGCAGTATTTT,CASSRNRGSTDTQYF
.,.,TRBV6-5,TRBJ1-4,TGTGCCAGCTGCGACAGAGCTAATGAAAAACTGTTTTTT,CASCDRANEKLFF
.,.,TRBV15,TRBJ1-6,TGTGCCACCAGAGGCAGAGGATATAATTCACCCCTCCACTTT,CATRGRGYNSPLHF
.,.,TRBV28,TRBJ1-2,TGTGCCAGCATGAATAACAGGATGAATGATGGCTACACCTTC,CASMNNRMNDGYTF
.,.,TRBV9,TRBJ1-2,TGTGCCAGCAGCGTAGCAAGAGAGAACTATGGCTACACCTTC,CASSVARENYGYTF
.,.,TRBV6-5,TRBJ2-2,TGTGCCAGCAGTTACTCGAGACGGGTGAACACCGGGGAGCTGTTTTTT,CASSYSRRVNTGELFF